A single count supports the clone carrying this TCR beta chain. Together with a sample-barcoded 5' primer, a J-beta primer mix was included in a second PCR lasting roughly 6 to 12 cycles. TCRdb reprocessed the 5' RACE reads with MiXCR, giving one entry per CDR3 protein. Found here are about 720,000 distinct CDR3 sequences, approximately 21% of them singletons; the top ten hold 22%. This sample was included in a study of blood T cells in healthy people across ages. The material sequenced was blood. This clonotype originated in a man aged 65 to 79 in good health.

This CDR3 is CASSMGQINQPQHF. CDR3 nucleotides: TGTGCCAGTAGTATGGGACAGATTAATCAGCCCCAGCATTTT. The chain uses TRBV19 and TRBJ1-5; 7 bases line up with TRBD1. Germline CDR1 reads LNHDA; CDR2 reads SQIVND (reference sequence). The CDR3 has 14 residues. The V and J ends lost 3 bases and 4 bases, in that order; junction bases with no gene match: 3.